The 19 T cell receptor beta chains listed next were all sequenced from one sample in a study of spatial heterogeneity in lung cancer. Time point reported: sample taken at primary tumor resection. Tumor, nontumor lung or frozen PBMC supplied whole RNA that was sequenced unsorted. TCRdb re-analysed the 5' RACE reads in MiXCR, keeping a single row per CDR3 protein. Here the sample spans about 80,000 distinct CDR3 sequences, approximately 20% being singletons. This material consisted of PBMCs, taken at surgery. These receptors originate from a male donor with early-stage non-small cell lung cancer.

The rearrangement uses TRBV4-2 and TRBJ2-5; no reliable D call. The CDR3 loop spans 14 amino acids. V lost 1 base, J lost 2 bases, and 8 bases lay in between. Per the germline V gene, CDR1 is LGHNA and CDR2 is YNFKEQ. This CDR3 reads CASSQGTGQETQYF. Here the CDR3 DNA reads TGTGCCAGCAGCCAAGGCACTGGACAAGAGACCCAGTACTTC.

The table lists this clonotype with many counts. The rearrangement joins TRBV27 to TRBJ1-1; tentative D call: TRBD1 (6 bases). Germline values: CDR1 MNHEY, CDR2 SMNVEV (reference sequence). With 5 bases removed from V and 0 bases from J, the gap between germline ends came to 13 bases. The CDR3 is 15 amino acids. CDR3 sequence: CASSGGGGLNTEAFF. As DNA, the CDR3 is TGTGCCAGCAGTGGGGGGGGCGGGCTGAACACTGAAGCTTTCTTT.

This clonotype has a handful of counts. The V and J genes are TRBV7-9 and TRBJ2-6, with 7 nucleotides matching TRBD1. The trim removed 1 base at V and 2 bases at J, leaving 2 bases unmatched. Germline V lookup: CDR1 SEHNR, CDR2 FQNEAQ (reference sequence). This CDR3 is 16 amino acids long. As DNA, the CDR3 is TGTGCCAGCAGCTTAGATACAGGGGCTGGGGCCAACGTCCTGACTTTC. Protein product: CASSLDTGAGANVLTF.

The genes are TRBV7-2 and TRBJ2-3; possible D gene TRBD2, 6 bases. The V and J ends lost 2 bases and 6 bases respectively, with 18 bases between them. This CDR3 contains 16 residues. CDR1 SGHTA and CDR2 FQGNSA come from the germline V gene. The CDR3 reads CASSLSGGGARDTQYF. The CDR3 DNA sequence: TGTGCCAGCAGCTTAAGTGGTGGCGGGGCGAGGGATACGCAGTATTTT.

V is TRBV6-2 or TRBV6-3 and J is TRBJ1-1, with D unclear. Trimming shortened V by 0 bases and J by 7 bases, and 15 bases separated the two germline ends. The V gene's germline CDR1 is MNHEY and CDR2 SVGEGT. This CDR3 contains 15 residues. As DNA, the CDR3 is TGTGCCAGCAGTTACTCGACACACACAACGGGTGAAGCTTTCTTT. It is translated as CASSYSTHTTGEAFF.

The sample holds a few counts of this clonotype. CDR3 in DNA: TGCAGCGTGGTCCTAGCGGGCTCCTACAATGAGCAGTTCTTC. Amino acid sequence: CSVVLAGSYNEQFF. This chain uses TRBV29-1 with TRBJ2-1; TRBD2 agrees at 8 bases. V shed 6 bases, J shed 0 bases, and the junction held 4 bases outside the gene matches. The CDR3 has 14 amino acids. Germline assignment: CDR1 SQVTM and CDR2 ANQGSEA.

This clonotype showed up just a few times. The CDR3 nucleotides are TGCAGTGCTAGAGAAGCAGGGGGTACGAACACCGGGGAGCTGTTTTTT. Amino acid sequence: CSAREAGGTNTGELFF. The chain is built from TRBV20-1 and TRBJ2-2; TRBD1 agrees at 7 bases. V lost 0 bases and J lost 0; bases outside the gene matches: 4. CDR1 is DFQATT and CDR2 is SNEGSKA in the germline V gene (reference sequence). CDR3 length: 16 amino acids.

The chain has TRBV4-3 and TRBJ1-2, with TRBD1 matching 7 bases. The junction had 8 bases not matched to a gene; V was cut back by 4 bases and J by 0 bases. The CDR3 spans 16 residues. From germline, CDR1 is LGHNA and CDR2 YSLEER. The CDR3 coding sequence is TGCGCCAGCAGCCCGGACAGGATAGTAGCTAACTATGGCTACACCTTC. This codes for CASSPDRIVANYGYTF.

This clonotype was seen many times. The V call is TRBV10-2, the J call TRBJ2-5; perhaps TRBD2 as D (6 bases). Germline CDR1 WSHSY, CDR2 SAAADI. The CDR3 is 12 residues long. Trimming took off 8 bases at V and 2 bases at J, with 9 bases between the two ends. As DNA, the CDR3 is TGCGCCAGCCGGGGACTTCAAGAGACCCAGTACTTC. Translation gives CASRGLQETQYF.

This clonotype was counted only a few times. The V and J genes are TRBV24-1 and TRBJ1-4; 12 nucleotides line up with TRBD1. The CDR3 spans 16 residues. Germline assignment: CDR1 KGHDR and CDR2 SFDVKD. Trimming at V came to 4 bases and at J to 8 bases, leaving 7 bases not matched to a gene. In DNA, the CDR3 is TGTGCCACCAGTGACCAAGGGACAGGGGGCGACGAAAAACTGTTTTTT. This translates into CATSDQGTGGDEKLFF.

This clonotype was detected a few times. The chain recombines TRBV5-1 with TRBJ2-5; 7 nucleotides agree with TRBD1. Looked up from germline, CDR1 is SGHRS and CDR2 is YFSETQ. Germline trimming cut 0 bases from V and 3 bases from J; bases unmatched to any gene: 2. The CDR3 is 14 amino acids. The CDR3, as DNA: TGCGCCAGCAGCTTGGGTACAGGGGAAGAGACCCAGTACTTC. Translated: CASSLGTGEETQYF.

This clonotype was counted only a few times. This chain connects TRBV3-1 to TRBJ1-4; 10 positions agree with TRBD1. Germline V CDR1 and CDR2: LGHDT, YNNKEL (reference sequence). V trimming: 5 bases; J trimming: 4 bases; junction bases outside the gene matches: 4. The CDR3 consists of 15 residues. Here the CDR3 DNA reads TGTGCCAGCAGCTCTCGGACAGGGGGTAATGAAAAACTGTTTTTT. The encoded protein is CASSSRTGGNEKLFF.

This clonotype showed up just a few times. V is TRBV2 and J is TRBJ2-7, with 7 bases aligning to TRBD2. The CDR3 sequence is 15 residues long. Germline CDR1 reads SNHLY; CDR2 reads FYNNEI. V was clipped by 2 bases and J by 2 bases; unmatched bases: 6. The CDR3 loop reads CASSEQSSGAYEQYF. CDR3 nucleotides: TGTGCCAGCAGTGAACAATCGAGCGGGGCCTACGAGCAGTACTTC.

V and J are TRBV12-5 and TRBJ2-2; D perhaps matches TRBD2 (5 bases). V shed 2 bases and J shed 7 bases, with 11 bases lying between them. CDR3 length: 14 amino acids. Germline lookup yields CDR1 LGHNT and CDR2 FRNRAP. CDR3 residues: CASGLIRDFGELFF. The CDR3 nucleotides read TGTGCTAGTGGTTTGATTCGGGATTTCGGGGAGCTGTTTTTT. The full variable domain, in which reference TRBV12-5 and TRBJ2-2 provide the parts outside the CDR3, is DARVTQTPRHKVTEMGQEVTMRCQPILGHNTVFWYRQTMMQGLELLAYFRNRAPLDDSGMPKDRFSAEMPDATLATLKIQPSEPRDSAVYFCASGLIRDFGELFFGEGSRLTVL.

The V call is TRBV18, the J call TRBJ1-1; the D gene is possibly TRBD1 (6 bases). V was shortened by 0 bases and J by 2 bases, with 22 bases between the two germline ends. CDR1 is KGHSH, CDR2 LQKENI, per germline. The CDR3 is 19 amino acids. CDR3 sequence: CASSPPFAGGAGTNTEAFF. As DNA, the CDR3 is TGTGCCAGCTCACCACCTTTCGCGGGGGGCGCGGGTACTAACACTGAAGCTTTCTTT. The full variable domain, with the rest looked up from reference TRBV18 and TRBJ1-1, is NAGVMQNPRHLVRRRGQEARLRCSPMKGHSHVYWYRQLPEEGLKFMVYLQKENIIDESGMPKERFSAEFPKEGPSILRIQQVVRGDSAAYFCASSPPFAGGAGTNTEAFFGQGTRLTVV.

The rearrangement joins TRBV7-2 to TRBJ2-5; D unclear. Germline assignment: CDR1 SGHTA and CDR2 FQGNSA. Trimming took off 0 bases at V and 5 bases at J, with 7 bases between the two ends. The CDR3 spans 13 residues. Here the CDR3 DNA reads TGTGCCAGCAGCTTAGCTGGCATGGAGACCCAGTACTTC. Protein: CASSLAGMETQYF.

The chain joins TRBV29-1 to TRBJ1-1; no firm D call. V was shortened by 0 bases and J by 5 bases, with 4 bases between the two germline ends. The V gene's germline CDR1 is SQVTM and CDR2 ANQGSEA. This CDR3 comprises 11 residues. The CDR3 here is CSVEEATEAFF. The DNA for the CDR3 is TGCAGCGTTGAAGAAGCGACTGAAGCTTTCTTT.

This clonotype was observed a few times. This sequence joins TRBV12-5 and TRBJ2-7; D is perhaps TRBD1 or TRBD2 (5 bases each). The germline V and J ends were trimmed by 3 bases and 6 bases, with 9 bases remaining between them. CDR1 is LGHNT and CDR2 is FRNRAP in the germline V gene. The CDR3 loop spans 12 amino acids. The CDR3 spells CASGFGTGEQYF. The CDR3 nucleotides are TGTGCTAGTGGTTTTGGGACCGGCGAGCAGTACTTC.

The V and J genes are TRBV7-8 and TRBJ2-5; 7 bases map to TRBD2. V lost 5 bases and J lost 2; bases outside the gene matches: 11. The CDR3 runs 16 residues. Germline-derived CDR1 and CDR2 are SGHVS and FQNEAQ. CDR3 sequence (DNA): TGTGCCAGCAGCCCTATTGTGGCGGGGGTACAAGAGACCCAGTACTTC. Its protein is CASSPIVAGVQETQYF.